The 32 T cell receptor beta chains presented below share a single source sample, sequenced in a study of CD4 and CD8 cells across lung adenocarcinoma regions. TCRdb passed the PCR reads through MiXCR, listing each CDR3 protein once. The sample has around 20,000 distinct CDR3 sequences; about 43% are singletons. Sequencing used CD4+ T cells from the margin of a lung tumor. These receptor sequences come from a male donor with lung adenocarcinoma. The CD4 and CD8 labels of this study may be unreliable.

This sequence joins TRBV27 and TRBJ1-2, with D possibly matching TRBD1 (6 bases). Germline CDR1 reads MNHEY; CDR2 reads SMNVEV (reference sequence). This CDR3 region has 15 residues. V was cut by 2 bases and J by 7 bases, with 17 bases left in between. The CDR3, as DNA: TGTGCCAGCAGTTTACTCGGGGGCATCACTGGTGGCTACACCTTC. Protein product: CASSLLGGITGGYTF.

The chain recombines TRBV4-2 with TRBJ2-7; D is ambiguous. The CDR3 length is 16 residues. V gave up 0 bases and J gave up 1 base, with 13 bases separating them. The germline CDR1 and CDR2 sequences are LGHNA and YNFKEQ. The CDR3 protein is CASSQDSARRSYEQYF. In DNA, the CDR3 is TGTGCCAGCAGCCAAGATTCGGCGCGGAGATCCTACGAGCAGTACTTC.

The genes are TRBV6-1 and TRBJ1-5; D call uncertain. Trimming left V 6 bases short and J 6 bases short, with 12 bases between. Per germline, CDR1 MNHNS and CDR2 SASEGT. This CDR3 is built from 13 residues. The CDR3 sequence is CASSGSIIQPQHF. The CDR3 DNA sequence: TGTGCCAGCAGCGGTAGTATAATTCAGCCCCAGCATTTT.

This clonotype rates as medium-sized. The chain is built from TRBV6-1 and TRBJ2-1, with unresolved D. V lost 7 bases to trimming and J lost 12 bases, with 25 bases between them. The germline V gene encodes CDR1 MNHNS and CDR2 SASEGT. This CDR3 is built from 15 residues. The DNA of the CDR3 is TGTGCCAGCATAAAGTTCCTCGACTCCGTCTTTGGGCAGTTCTTC. It translates to CASIKFLDSVFGQFF.

This clonotype was counted ten times or more. The rearrangement joins TRBV27 to TRBJ2-2; D is uncertain. The CDR3 has 14 residues. Trimming cost V 3 bases and J 0 bases, with 5 bases left between them. The germline V gene encodes CDR1 MNHEY and CDR2 SMNVEV (reference sequence). CDR3 in DNA: TGTGCCAGCAGTTTGGGTACGAACACCGGGGAGCTGTTTTTT. Its translation: CASSLGTNTGELFF.

This clonotype ranks as large. The rearrangement joins TRBV6-1 to TRBJ1-2, with unresolved D. V was pared by 5 bases and J by 8 bases, with 15 bases between. The CDR3 is made up of 13 amino acids. Germline V gives CDR1 MNHNS, CDR2 SASEGT. The CDR3 sequence: CASSPATFGGYTF. The CDR3 DNA follows: TGTGCCAGCAGTCCGGCCACCTTCGGGGGCTACACCTTC.

This clonotype was detected ten times or more. The V and J genes are TRBV3-1 and TRBJ2-5; either TRBD1 or TRBD2 may fit D (6 bases each). The CDR3 totals 17 residues. Germline V gene lookup returns CDR1 LGHDT and CDR2 YNNKEL (reference sequence). Trimming cost V 2 bases and J 5 bases, with 21 bases left between them. CDR3 protein: CASSQKSPGEVWETQYF. CDR3 coding DNA: TGTGCCAGCAGCCAAAAAAGTCCAGGGGAGGTTTGGGAGACCCAGTACTTC.

This clonotype was recorded many times. V is TRBV6-1 and J is TRBJ2-2; D is perhaps TRBD2 (5 bases). CDR3 length: 14 residues. In germline, CDR1 is MNHNS, CDR2 SASEGT. V lost 6 bases and J lost 4, with 12 bases in between. CDR3 nucleotide sequence: TGTGCCAGCAGAAAACCGGGGTCCACCGGGGAGCTGTTTTTT. Translated, it gives CASRKPGSTGELFF.

The chain carries TRBV27 and TRBJ2-3; either TRBD1 or TRBD2 may supply D (6 bases each). Looked up from germline, CDR1 is MNHEY and CDR2 is SMNVEV (reference sequence). The CDR3 sequence is 16 residues long. The V end was cut by 8 bases, the J end by 4 bases, with 22 bases between. In DNA form, the CDR3 reads TGTGCCAGCGGGGGGATCGGGGGCCTCGACCCAGATACGCAGTATTTT. Translation: CASGGIGGLDPDTQYF.

Within the sample, this clonotype is medium-sized. This chain joins TRBV6-1 and TRBJ1-4; D is perhaps TRBD1 (5 bases). The V end lost 3 bases, the J end lost 7 bases, and 12 bases lay between the germline ends. The CDR3 is made up of 14 amino acids. Germline assignment: CDR1 MNHNS and CDR2 SASEGT. CDR3 nucleotides: TGTGCCAGCAGTGACAGGGAAAAAAGTGAAAAACTGTTTTTT. Amino acid sequence: CASSDREKSEKLFF.

This clonotype was detected ten times or more. The rearrangement joins TRBV28 to TRBJ2-2, with 8 bases aligning to TRBD1. The length of the CDR3 is 16 residues. Trimming cost V 8 bases and J 5 bases; bases outside gene matches: 13. Germline assignment: CDR1 MDHEN and CDR2 SYDVKM. This CDR3 reads CASSNTQGAPTGELFF. The CDR3 DNA follows: TGTGCCAGCTCTAATACCCAGGGGGCGCCGACCGGGGAGCTGTTTTTT.

The gene calls are TRBV27 and TRBJ2-1; D gene ambiguous. The DNA end lines up better with TRBJ2-7; the J call may be wrong. This CDR3 is 15 amino acids long. Germline V CDR1 and CDR2: MNHEY, SMNVEV (reference sequence). CDR3 residues: CASTHDRFSLYEQYF. The DNA for the CDR3 is TGTGCCAGCACCCACGATAGGTTTTCACTCTACGAGCAGTACTTC.

The rearrangement uses TRBV7-9 and TRBJ2-3, with D unresolved. Trimming stripped 7 bases from V and 3 bases from J, with 14 bases between. CDR1 is SEHNR, CDR2 FQNEAQ, per germline (reference sequence). The CDR3 is 14 amino acids. CDR3 DNA sequence: TGTGCCAGCATCCCCCAAGGGTGGACAGATACGCAGTATTTT. Protein: CASIPQGWTDTQYF.

This clonotype occurred once. The junction departs from the called germline gene at one end, perhaps through a read error. The CDR3 spells CASGGVGASDKETQYF. DNA for the CDR3: TGTGCCAGCGGGGGGGTCGGGGCCAGCGACAAAGAGACGCAGTACTTC. The J gene is TRBJ2-5, the V gene TRBV4-2; 7 bases match TRBD2. Germline V gene sequence: CDR1 LGHNA, CDR2 YNFKEQ. CDR3 length equals 16 residues.

V usage is TRBV6-5 and J usage is TRBJ2-1, with 8 bases aligning to TRBD1. This CDR3 has 16 amino acids. J lost 2 bases, V lost 5 bases, and 8 bases had no gene match. Germline CDR1 MNHEY, CDR2 SVGAGI. The chain's CDR3 is CASSNIGQGAYNEQFF. The CDR3 nucleotides read TGTGCCAGCAGTAACATTGGACAGGGAGCCTACAATGAGCAGTTCTTC.

The table lists this clonotype with many counts. The chain has TRBV6-1 and TRBJ2-3; 9 nucleotides match TRBD1. The CDR3 spans 13 residues. Per germline, CDR1 MNHNS and CDR2 SASEGT. The V and J ends lost 8 bases and 4 bases, in that order; junction bases with no gene match: 4. This chain's CDR3 is CASHRGQPDTQYF. DNA for the CDR3: TGTGCCAGCCACAGGGGGCAACCAGATACGCAGTATTTT.

The chain carries TRBV9 and TRBJ2-2; D tentatively fits TRBD1 or TRBD2 (5 bases each). The germline V and J ends were trimmed by 0 bases and 4 bases, with 13 bases remaining between them. The CDR3 runs to 16 residues. Germline V CDR1 and CDR2: SGDLS, YYNGEE. This chain's CDR3 is CASSVDVGTVTGELFF. The CDR3 DNA reads TGTGCCAGCAGCGTAGATGTAGGGACCGTCACCGGGGAGCTGTTTTTT.

This clonotype appeared a few times. J is TRBJ1-2 and V is TRBV28; D unresolved. Trimming removed 4 bases from V and 3 bases from J, with 9 bases in between. The CDR3 runs to 13 residues. Germline V gene lookup returns CDR1 MDHEN and CDR2 SYDVKM. CDR3 amino acids: CASSSSGDYGYTF. The CDR3 DNA sequence: TGTGCCAGCAGTTCCTCTGGCGACTATGGCTACACCTTC.

This clonotype was seen ten or more times. V is TRBV4-1 and J is TRBJ2-7; D not certain. This CDR3 is built from 14 residues. Trimming removed 8 bases from V and 0 bases from J, with 14 bases in between. From germline, CDR1 is MGHRA and CDR2 YSYEKL. For the CDR3, the DNA is TGCGCCAGCGGCCCAGTCAGTTACTCCTACGAGCAGTACTTC. It codes for CASGPVSYSYEQYF.

The table lists this clonotype with many counts. CDR3 sequence reads: CASSPGQVDTDTQYF. The CDR3 region has the DNA TGTGCCAGCAGTCCGGGACAGGTAGACACAGATACGCAGTATTTT. The chain uses TRBV6-2 or TRBV6-3 and TRBJ2-3; TRBD1 agrees at 8 bases. V shed 5 bases, J shed 2 bases, and the junction held 6 bases outside the gene matches. The CDR3 contains 15 residues. The germline gives CDR1 MNHEY, CDR2 SVGEGT.

This clonotype was recorded many times. The chain links TRBV4-1 to TRBJ2-2; 14 bases fit TRBD2. V dropped 2 bases and J dropped 2; count of bases not matched to a gene: 4. The germline CDR1 and CDR2 sequences are MGHRA and YSYEKL. This CDR3 spans 18 amino acids. CDR3 residues: CASSQPGLAGGNTGELFF. CDR3 sequence (DNA): TGCGCCAGCAGCCAACCAGGACTAGCGGGAGGAAACACCGGGGAGCTGTTTTTT.

Details on this clonotype: A read error may account for a junction end that differs from germline. J is TRBJ2-4 and V is TRBV27; D possibly uses TRBD1 or TRBD2 (5 bases each). In germline, CDR1 is MNHEY, CDR2 SMNVEV (reference sequence). This CDR3 is 16 amino acids long. The CDR3 region has the DNA TGTGCCAGCAGTTTAGTGGGGACGGGCGCCACAAACATTCAGTACTTC. Translated, it gives CASSLVGTGATNIQYF.

Notes on this clonotype: A read error may be the cause here, since a much bigger clone is one base away. The chain uses TRBV7-2 and TRBJ2-1; 13 bases agree with TRBD2. Germline trimming cut 6 bases from V and 13 bases from J; bases unmatched to any gene: 12. The CDR3 contains 15 residues. Per germline, CDR1 SGHTA and CDR2 FQGNSA. The CDR3 DNA reads as TGTGCCAGCAGGCGACAAGGACTAGCGGGAGAGACCCAGTTCTTC. Its protein is CASRRQGLAGETQFF.

The chain couples TRBV7-8 to TRBJ2-7; 10 bases agree with TRBD1. J was trimmed by 2 bases and V by 5 bases; bases with no gene match: 3. Germline CDR1 SGHVS, CDR2 FQNEAQ. The CDR3 totals 14 residues. Here the CDR3 reads CASSPTGGPYEQYF. CDR3 sequence (DNA): TGTGCCAGCAGCCCGACAGGGGGCCCCTACGAGCAGTACTTC.

As for this clonotype: One end of the junction does not line up with germline, which may come from a read error. The J gene is TRBJ2-5, the V gene TRBV6-4; a weak D match, TRBD2 (7 bases). In germline, CDR1 is MRHNA, CDR2 SNTAGT. CDR3 length: 16 amino acids. The CDR3 reads CASGGVGGRDQDTQYF. For the CDR3, the DNA is TGTGCCAGCGGGGGGGTCGGGGGGCGGGACCAAGATACCCAGTACTTC.

This clonotype appeared a few times. This chain uses TRBV27 with TRBJ2-5, with 12 bases matching TRBD2. The germline V gene has CDR1 MNHEY and CDR2 SMNVEV (reference sequence). J gave up 2 bases and V 6 bases, and 10 bases lay outside the gene matches. The CDR3 runs to 17 residues. CDR3 bases: TGTGCCAGCAGAAGACTAGCGGGAGATCCCTTACAAGAGACCCAGTACTTC. It yields the protein CASRRLAGDPLQETQYF.

The V call is TRBV6-1, the J call TRBJ2-2; 7 nucleotides match TRBD1. Per germline, CDR1 MNHNS and CDR2 SASEGT. The trim removed 3 bases at V and 0 bases at J, leaving 4 bases unmatched. There are 16 residues in the CDR3. The CDR3 region is CASSERGGANTGELFF. The DNA for the CDR3 is TGTGCCAGCAGTGAGAGAGGGGGCGCGAACACCGGGGAGCTGTTTTTT.

This clonotype was detected many times. In DNA form, the CDR3 reads TGTGCCAGCAGCCAAGAAATGGGGGGAGGTGAAAAACTGTTTTTT. Its translation: CASSQEMGGGEKLFF. The chain links TRBV3-1 to TRBJ1-4, with D perhaps TRBD1 (5 bases). Germline V gene data show CDR1 as LGHDT and CDR2 as YNNKEL (reference sequence). This CDR3 region has 15 residues. Trimming left V 0 bases short and J 7 bases short, with 12 bases between.

V usage is TRBV10-2 and J usage is TRBJ2-3; D may correspond to TRBD1 or TRBD2 (5 bases each). The J call could be wrong; TRBJ2-5 is a better fit for the DNA end. This CDR3 is built from 14 residues. Germline assignment: CDR1 WSHSY and CDR2 SAAADI. CDR3 protein: CAGSRVRGAETQYF. The CDR3 DNA follows: TGCGCGGGCAGCCGGGTGCGAGGGGCAGAGACCCAGTACTTC.

This clonotype is judged medium-sized. The chain joins TRBV6-5 to TRBJ1-5; 7 bases line up with TRBD1. The CDR3 length is 15 residues. The V segment lost 6 bases and the J segment 2 bases; nucleotides outside the gene matches: 7. The germline V gene has CDR1 MNHEY and CDR2 SVGAGI. The CDR3 is CASSRRQGRNQPQHF. The DNA of the CDR3 is TGTGCCAGCAGCCGCCGACAGGGCCGCAATCAGCCCCAGCATTTT.

A few counts support this clonotype. Its ends do not fully match the called genes, so a read error is possible. The chain is built from TRBV11-2 and TRBJ1-3; D gene uncertain. The CDR3 loop spans 12 amino acids. Germline V lookup: CDR1 SGHAT, CDR2 FQNNGV. CDR3 DNA: TGTGCCAGCAGCATAGACCGAAACACCATATATTTT. The encoded protein is CASSIDRNTIYF.

V and J are TRBV3-1 and TRBJ2-1, with TRBD2 matching 9 bases. CDR1 is LGHDT, CDR2 YNNKEL, per germline (reference sequence). V shed 4 bases, J shed 8 bases, and the junction held 15 bases outside the gene matches. The CDR3 is 17 amino acids. The CDR3 here is CASSRSLLAGRAHEQFF. The CDR3 DNA reads TGTGCCAGCAGCCGATCTCTCCTAGCGGGGAGGGCCCATGAGCAGTTCTTC.